Listed below are T cell receptor beta chains from one sample, sequenced in a study of beta chain features in type 1 diabetes. Here immunoSEQ multiplex PCR was the method, and the copy in TCRdb shows in-frame clones only, minus some. This sample has a few hundred thousand clones, with 8.5% to 10% found just once. The sequencing sample was made of central memory CD4+ T cells from blood. These receptors all come from a man aged 25 to 40 with type 1 diabetes. Both conserved end residues are part of each CDR3. The D gene is left open where the match is weak. Part of the rows lack a size; the others show once, few, many or a class for expanded clones.

TRBJ2-7 | TRBD2 | TRBV30 | many | CAWSVGVAGGPRQYF | TGTGCCTGGAGTGTGGGGGTAGCGGGAGGGCCAAGGCAGTACTTC
TRBJ1-2 | . | TRBV7-9 | . | CASSIVAVHGYTF | TGTGCCAGCAGCATAGTTGCCGTGCATGGCTACACCTTC
TRBJ2-5 | TRBD1 | TRBV10-3 | many | CASGTASIETQYF | TGTGCCTCAGGGACAGCCTCCATCGAGACCCAGTACTTC
TRBJ1-6 | . | TRBV4-3 | few | CASSQGSASPLHF | TGCGCCAGCAGCCAGGGGAGTGCTTCACCCCTCCACTTT
TRBJ1-4 | TRBD1 | TRBV18 | few | CASSPPGQGQKLFF | TGTGCCAGCTCACCACCGGGACAGGGGCAAAAACTGTTTTTT
TRBJ2-3 | TRBD1 | TRBV11-3 | few | CASSLTGTDTQYF | TGTGCCAGCAGCCTGACAGGGACAGATACGCAGTATTTT
TRBJ2-7 | . | TRBV28 | few | CASSISGTQYF | TGTGCCAGCAGTATCTCCGGGACTCAGTACTTC
TRBJ1-5 | TRBD1 | TRBV19 | . | CASSGSPGTGNNQPQHF | TGTGCCAGTAGTGGCAGTCCCGGGACAGGGAACAATCAGCCCCAGCATTTT
TRBJ2-3 | . | TRBV28 | few | CASSLGGGPDTQYF | TGTGCCAGCAGTTTAGGTGGGGGCCCAGATACGCAGTATTTT
TRBJ2-2 | . | TRBV7-9 | . | CASSPGTRSNTGELFF | TGTGCCAGCAGCCCTGGGACACGCTCGAACACCGGGGAGCTGTTTTTT
TRBJ1-2 | . | TRBV5-4 | many | CASSSYYGYTF | TGTGCCAGCAGCTCTTACTATGGCTACACCTTC
TRBJ2-2 | . | TRBV11-2 | few | CASSSSQGRELFF | TGTGCCAGCAGCTCCTCACAGGGAAGGGAGCTGTTTTTT
TRBJ2-7 | . | TRBV6-5 | few | CASTRAGKGYEQYF | TGTGCCAGTACCCGGGCAGGGAAAGGATACGAGCAGTACTTC
TRBJ2-1 | . | TRBV11-3 | . | CASSLDGNEQFF | TGTGCCAGCAGCTTAGATGGGAATGAGCAGTTCTTC
TRBJ1-3 | . | TRBV14 | few | CASSQAGGPPGNTIYF | TGTGCCAGCAGCCAAGCGGGAGGTCCTCCTGGAAACACCATATATTTT
TRBJ2-3 | TRBD2 | TRBV29-1 | few | CSVEGGHVPAGASTDTQYF | TGCAGCGTTGAAGGGGGGCATGTGCCAGCGGGAGCTTCTACAGATACGCAGTATTTT
TRBJ1-3 | . | TRBV9 | . | CASSSGGTGNTIHF | TGTGCCAGCAGCAGCGGGGGAACTGGAAACACCATACATTTT
TRBJ2-7 | TRBD2 | TRBV5-1 | few | CASSYESPGLAGELPYEQYF | TGCGCCAGCAGCTACGAGTCACCGGGACTAGCGGGAGAGCTGCCCTACGAGCAGTACTTC
TRBJ2-7 | . | TRBV27 | . | CASSFGQATYEQYF | TGTGCCAGCAGTTTTGGCCAGGCAACCTACGAGCAGTACTTC
TRBJ1-2 | TRBD1 | TRBV5-4 | . | CASSRDTRTGGLNYGYTF | TGTGCCAGCAGCCGAGACACGAGGACAGGGGGCCTCAACTATGGCTACACCTTC
TRBJ1-2 | . | TRBV7-9 | few | CASSFRGGYTF | TGTGCCAGCAGCTTCAGGGGAGGCTACACCTTC
TRBJ1-1 | TRBD1 | TRBV30 | once | CAWKAAGTGRSAEAFF | TGTGCCTGGAAAGCAGCCGGGACAGGGCGATCGGCTGAAGCTTTCTTT
TRBJ1-1 | . | TRBV10-3 | few | CAISDGPEAFF | TGTGCCATCAGCGACGGGCCAGAGGCTTTCTTT
TRBJ1-4 | . | TRBV5-4 | few | CASSLSATTNEKLFF | TGTGCCAGCAGCTTGTCGGCAACAACTAATGAAAAACTGTTTTTT
TRBJ2-1 | . | TRBV15 | . | CATSRDIRRGLYNEQFF | TGTGCCACCAGCAGAGATATAAGGAGGGGCCTCTACAATGAGCAGTTCTTC
TRBJ2-7 | . | TRBV7-2 | . | CASSPLQVSEQYF | TGTGCCAGCAGCCCCTTACAGGTCTCCGAGCAGTACTTC
TRBJ2-5 | TRBD2 | TRBV5-1 | . | CASSSGGGETQYF | TGCGCCAGCAGCTCCGGCGGGGGAGAGACCCAGTACTTC
TRBJ2-7 | . | TRBV5-6 | . | CASSWGEGNADEQYF | TGTGCCAGCAGCTGGGGCGAGGGAAATGCCGACGAGCAGTACTTC
TRBJ2-3 | TRBD2 | TRBV5-1 | many | CASNGGSPSSTDTQYF | TGCGCCAGCAACGGCGGGAGTCCTTCTAGCACAGATACGCAGTATTTT
TRBJ1-1 | . | TRBV18 | . | CASSPKVAGEAEAFF | TGTGCCAGCTCCCCAAAAGTAGCAGGGGAGGCTGAAGCTTTCTTT
TRBJ2-3 | TRBD2 | TRBV27 | . | CASTLLAGGTDTQYF | TGTGCCAGCACCTTATTAGCGGGGGGCACAGATACGCAGTATTTT